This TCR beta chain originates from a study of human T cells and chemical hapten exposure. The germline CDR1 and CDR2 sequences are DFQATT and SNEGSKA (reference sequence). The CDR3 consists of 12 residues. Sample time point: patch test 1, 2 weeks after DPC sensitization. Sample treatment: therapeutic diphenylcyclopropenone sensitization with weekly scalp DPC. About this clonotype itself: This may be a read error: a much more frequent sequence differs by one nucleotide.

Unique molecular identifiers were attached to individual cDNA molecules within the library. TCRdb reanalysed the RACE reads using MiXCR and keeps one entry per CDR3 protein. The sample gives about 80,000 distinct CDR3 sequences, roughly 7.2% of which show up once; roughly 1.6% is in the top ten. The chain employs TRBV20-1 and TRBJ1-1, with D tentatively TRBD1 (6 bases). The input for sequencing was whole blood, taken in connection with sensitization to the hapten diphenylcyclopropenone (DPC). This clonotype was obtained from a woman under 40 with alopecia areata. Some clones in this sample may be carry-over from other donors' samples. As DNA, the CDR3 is TGCAGTGCAAGGGACATGAACACTGAAACTTTCTTT. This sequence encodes CSARDMNTETFF.